This passage covers 30 T cell receptor beta chains from one sample sequenced in a study of identifying expanded T cells in peripheral blood. Sequencing was performed with immunoSEQ multiplex PCR; in TCRdb, only in-frame clones are kept and a portion is missing. The table includes about 85,000 clones, around 89% detected once. The sequenced sample consisted of blood. Every receptor here comes from a person aged 18-70 years in good health.

The V call is TRBV19, the J call TRBJ2-1; 8 bases are a match to TRBD1. This CDR3 contains 14 residues. The germline gives CDR1 LNHDA, CDR2 SQIVND (reference sequence). Germline trimming cut 7 bases from V and 6 bases from J; bases unmatched to any gene: 8. For the CDR3, the DNA is TGTGCCAGTACGGATCAGGGGGCGCGCAATGAGCAGTTCTTC. It is translated as CASTDQGARNEQFF.

The rearrangement joins TRBV5-4 to TRBJ2-7, with TRBD1 identical over 7 bases. V was clipped by 4 bases and J by 7 bases; unmatched bases: 14. Germline lookup yields CDR1 SGHNT and CDR2 YYREEE (reference sequence). The CDR3 is made up of 15 amino acids. The CDR3 sequence is CASSLRQGPPGEQYF. CDR3 in DNA: TGTGCCAGCAGCCTCCGACAGGGTCCCCCCGGGGAGCAGTACTTC.

The chain combines TRBV7-2 with TRBJ2-1, with D tentatively TRBD2 (5 bases). This CDR3 is built from 13 residues. CDR1 is SGHTA, CDR2 FQGNSA, per germline. The V end was cut by 3 bases, the J end by 8 bases, with 11 bases between. The CDR3 here is CASSFQGSDEQFF. The CDR3 DNA reads TGTGCCAGCAGCTTCCAAGGGAGCGATGAGCAGTTCTTC.

The chain carries TRBV25-1 and TRBJ2-1; TRBD1 is a possible D gene (5 bases). The CDR3 totals 17 residues. Germline V gene lookup returns CDR1 MGHDK and CDR2 SYGVNS. V gave up 1 base and J gave up 1 base, with 14 bases separating them. This CDR3 is CASSESSTQGSYNEQFF. The CDR3 DNA is TGTGCCAGCAGTGAATCATCAACGCAGGGATCCTACAATGAGCAGTTCTTC.

A note on this clone: At one boundary the junction diverges from the germline segment, which might be a read error. The chain links TRBV5-5 to TRBJ2-7; 7 bases align to TRBD1. The CDR3 totals 14 residues. Germline assignment: CDR1 SGHKS and CDR2 YYEKEE (reference sequence). The CDR3 DNA is TGCGCCAGCAGCCAAGTAGAGGGGGCATACGAGCAGTACTTC. It specifies CASSQVEGAYEQYF.

In this sample, this clone turned up a few times. This chain connects TRBV9 to TRBJ2-1; 7 bases fit TRBD1. The germline gives CDR1 SGDLS, CDR2 YYNGEE. The V gene end was trimmed by 3 bases and the J gene end by 8 bases; junction bases not matched to a gene: 5. The CDR3 extends over 13 amino acids. This CDR3 is CASSEGTGDEQFF. DNA for the CDR3: TGTGCCAGCAGCGAGGGTACAGGGGATGAGCAGTTCTTC.

This chain connects TRBV4-2 to TRBJ2-1, with 8 positions matching TRBD2. The CDR3 consists of 18 residues. The germline gives CDR1 LGHNA, CDR2 YNFKEQ. V was clipped by 0 bases and J by 0 bases; unmatched bases: 7. The CDR3 loop reads CASSQDLERERSYNEQFF. The DNA of the CDR3 is TGTGCCAGCAGCCAAGATCTTGAGCGGGAGCGCTCCTACAATGAGCAGTTCTTC.

This chain links TRBV4-1 with TRBJ2-7, with D possibly being TRBD1 (6 bases). Trimming took 5 bases from V and 2 from J, leaving 16 bases between them. Germline V lookup: CDR1 MGHRA, CDR2 YSYEKL. This CDR3 region has 15 residues. CDR3 coding DNA: TGCGCCAGCAGCTATGGGGCAGGGGCTGCCTACGAGCAGTACTTC. Protein product: CASSYGAGAAYEQYF.

The rearrangement uses TRBV28 and TRBJ2-1, with D perhaps being TRBD1 or TRBD2 (6 bases each). The CDR3 is 15 amino acids. The V end was cut by 2 bases, the J end by 4 bases, with 12 bases between. CDR1 and CDR2 (germline): MDHEN, SYDVKM. The CDR3 region has the DNA TGTGCCAGCAGTTTAGTCTCGGGGGCATACAATGAGCAGTTCTTC. Translation gives CASSLVSGAYNEQFF. The entire variable domain, with the rest obtained from reference TRBV28 and TRBJ2-1, is as follows: DVKVTQSSRYLVKRTGEKVFLECVQDMDHENMFWYRQDPGLGLRLIYFSYDVKMKEKGDIPEGYSVSREKKERFSLILESASTNQTSMYLCASSLVSGAYNEQFFGPGTRLTVL.

The rearrangement links TRBV18 to TRBJ1-1, with D unresolved. Trimming removed 2 bases at V and 0 bases at J, with 7 bases between. Germline loops: CDR1 KGHSH, CDR2 LQKENI. This CDR3 comprises 14 residues. CDR3 loop: CASSPRSVNTEAFF. CDR3 in DNA: TGTGCCAGCTCACCAAGATCGGTGAACACTGAAGCTTTCTTT.

The J gene is TRBJ2-3, the V gene TRBV2; TRBD2 matches 11 bases. The length of the CDR3 is 14 residues. CDR1 and CDR2 (germline): SNHLY, FYNNEI. Trimming took 7 bases from V and 3 from J; bases not matched to a gene: 3. This CDR3 reads CASTSGRKTDTQYF. CDR3 sequence (DNA): TGTGCCAGCACTAGCGGGAGGAAAACAGATACGCAGTATTTT.

The rearrangement uses TRBV21-1 and TRBJ2-3; TRBD2 is taken as the D call from the table, unchecked against the DNA. TRBV21-1 is a pseudogene locus. The CDR3 sequence is 16 residues long. CDR3 loop: CASSNLAGGPQDTQYF. CDR3 in DNA: TGTGCCAGCAGCAATTTAGCGGGAGGCCCCCAAGATACGCAGTATTTT.

This clone was observed a few times. This chain connects TRBV18 to TRBJ1-3; maybe TRBD1 (5 bases). V lost 3 bases, J lost 0 bases, and 6 bases lay in between. This CDR3 is 14 amino acids long. CDR1 and CDR2 from the germline V gene are KGHSH and LQKENI. Written as DNA, the CDR3 is TGTGCCAGCTCACCTGACAGCTCTGGAAACACCATATATTTT. This sequence encodes CASSPDSSGNTIYF.

The chain is built from TRBV6-5 and TRBJ2-7; D is unclear. This CDR3 has 15 amino acids. Trimming took off 2 bases at V and 1 base at J, with 12 bases between the two ends. The germline V gene encodes CDR1 MNHEY and CDR2 SVGAGI. The CDR3 DNA is TGTGCCAGCAGTTACGATCCGGCTAGGTCCTACGAGCAGTACTTC. Protein: CASSYDPARSYEQYF.

The chain links TRBV23-1 to TRBJ1-1; D gene unclear. TRBV23-1 is labeled an ORF, and its function is uncertain. The CDR3 is 11 residues long. With 2 bases removed from V and 9 bases from J, the gap between germline ends came to 7 bases. CDR3 in DNA: TGCGCCAGCAGTCAACTTGGGCAAGCTTTCTTT. As protein: CASSQLGQAFF.

In the case of this clone: Germline and junction disagree at one end, which may indicate a read error. Within the sample, other DNA sequences also encode this same CDR3. The CDR3 spells CASSWGTGSSYNEQFF. CDR3 nucleotide sequence: TGTGCTAGTAGTTGGGGGACAGGGAGCTCCTACAATGAGCAGTTCTTC. V is TRBV19 and J is TRBJ2-1; 9 nucleotides line up with TRBD1. In germline, CDR1 is LNHDA, CDR2 SQIVND (reference sequence). The CDR3 extends over 16 amino acids. Full variable domain (remainder filled in from reference TRBV19 and TRBJ2-1): DGGITQSPKYLFRKEGQNVTLSCEQNLNHDAMYWYRQDPGQGLRLIYYSQIVNDFQKGDIAEGYSVSREKKESFPLTVTSAQKNPTAFYLCASSWGTGSSYNEQFFGPGTRLTVL.

This rearrangement joins TRBV2 to TRBJ2-7; 9 bases agree with TRBD2. The junction had 8 bases not matched to a gene; V was cut back by 1 base and J by 4 bases. The CDR3 is made up of 16 amino acids. The germline V gene has CDR1 SNHLY and CDR2 FYNNEI. The CDR3 is CASSEDVAGVPYEQYF. The CDR3 DNA reads TGTGCCAGCAGTGAAGATGTAGCGGGAGTACCATACGAGCAGTACTTC.

This rearrangement joins TRBV6-5 to TRBJ2-7; 7 bases are shared with TRBD1. The V segment lost 5 bases and the J segment 2 bases; nucleotides outside the gene matches: 6. The CDR3 spans 14 residues. Per the germline V gene, CDR1 is MNHEY and CDR2 is SVGAGI. CDR3 loop: CASSRTGPAYEQYF. Written as DNA, the CDR3 is TGTGCCAGCAGTCGGACAGGACCTGCCTACGAGCAGTACTTC.

The V gene is TRBV2, the J gene TRBJ2-4; D perhaps matches TRBD1 (5 bases). CDR1 is SNHLY and CDR2 is FYNNEI in the germline V gene. With 6 bases removed from V and 1 base from J, the gap between germline ends came to 19 bases. The CDR3 totals 17 residues. The CDR3 sequence: CASSLGPPAGAKNIQYF. The CDR3 region has the DNA TGTGCCAGCAGCCTTGGACCCCCCGCAGGGGCCAAAAACATTCAGTACTTC.

In this sample, this clone turned up once. The rearrangement joins TRBV2 to TRBJ2-1, with 10 bases fitting TRBD2. The CDR3 length is 17 residues. V gave up 6 bases and J gave up 6 bases; unmatched junction bases: 14. CDR1 is SNHLY and CDR2 is FYNNEI in the germline V gene. CDR3: CASSYLRLAGVGNEQFF. The DNA of the CDR3 is TGTGCCAGCAGCTACCTACGGCTAGCGGGAGTTGGCAATGAGCAGTTCTTC.

This chain connects TRBV2 to TRBJ2-1; maybe TRBD1 (6 bases). Trimming removed 6 bases at V and 12 bases at J, with 30 bases between. The CDR3 has 17 amino acids. From germline, CDR1 is SNHLY and CDR2 FYNNEI. This chain's CDR3 is CASSTRPWGLQAAGQFF. Here the CDR3 DNA reads TGTGCCAGCAGCACACGACCCTGGGGGCTACAAGCGGCGGGGCAGTTCTTC.

The V and J genes are TRBV10-3 and TRBJ1-1, with 8 bases that match TRBD1. Germline V lookup: CDR1 ENHRY, CDR2 SYGVKD. This CDR3 spans 13 amino acids. Unmatched junction bases numbered 4, after V lost 7 bases and J lost 3 bases. The CDR3 protein is CAIKDRADTEAFF. Here the CDR3 DNA reads TGTGCCATCAAGGACAGGGCGGACACTGAAGCTTTCTTT.

The chain uses TRBV4-2 and TRBJ2-3; D may match TRBD1 or TRBD2 (6 bases each). CDR3 length: 16 amino acids. V lost 1 base to trimming and J lost 0 bases, with 11 bases between them. In germline, CDR1 is LGHNA, CDR2 YNFKEQ. CDR3 sequence: CASSQGGADSTDTQYF. The DNA for the CDR3 is TGTGCCAGCAGCCAAGGGGGGGCTGATAGCACAGATACGCAGTATTTT.

V is TRBV4-3 and J is TRBJ2-7; a possible D gene is TRBD1 (6 bases). The CDR3 runs to 16 residues. Germline V gives CDR1 LGHNA, CDR2 YSLEER. Trimming left V 0 bases short and J 2 bases short, with 14 bases between. The CDR3 region is CASSQDLVGGTYEQYF. The CDR3 coding sequence is TGCGCCAGCAGCCAAGATCTGGTAGGGGGAACCTACGAGCAGTACTTC.

This chain joins TRBV5-1 and TRBJ2-1; no firm D call. V was trimmed by 4 bases and J by 0 bases, leaving 8 bases between them. The CDR3 length is 14 residues. Per germline, CDR1 SGHRS and CDR2 YFSETQ. For the CDR3, the DNA is TGCGCCAGCAGCCCCAGCAGCTCCTACAATGAGCAGTTCTTC. Translating it yields CASSPSSSYNEQFF.

The rearrangement joins TRBV20-1 to TRBJ2-5, with D maybe TRBD2 (5 bases). This CDR3 has 11 residues. Germline V lookup: CDR1 DFQATT, CDR2 SNEGSKA (reference sequence). Trimming took 6 bases from V and 7 from J, leaving 12 bases between them. The CDR3, as DNA: TGCAGTGCAAGCGGACCCGGGACCCAGTACTTC. This encodes CSASGPGTQYF.

The chain has TRBV28 and TRBJ1-1; weak D call: TRBD1 (6 bases). Germline V CDR1 and CDR2: MDHEN, SYDVKM. There are 14 residues in the CDR3. The germline V and J ends were trimmed by 7 bases and 2 bases, with 14 bases remaining between them. CDR3 DNA sequence: TGTGCCAGCACCCTCCAACAGGGAAACACTGAAGCTTTCTTT. It is translated as CASTLQQGNTEAFF.

The chain joins TRBV7-2 to TRBJ1-3; the match to TRBD1 covers 9 bases. Germline CDR1 is SGHTA and CDR2 is FQGNSA. V was pared by 4 bases and J by 7 bases, with 8 bases of the junction left unmatched. CDR3 size: 15 residues. CDR3 in amino acids: CASSSAGTGLNTIYF. The CDR3 region has the DNA TGTGCCAGCAGCTCGGCCGGGACAGGGCTCAACACCATATATTTT.

The chain links TRBV28 to TRBJ2-1; D gene ambiguous. Germline CDR1 and CDR2: MDHEN and SYDVKM. Trimming stripped 8 bases from V and 4 bases from J, with 9 bases between. This CDR3 has 12 amino acids. Written as DNA, the CDR3 is TGTGCCAGCGGCCTCCTTTACAATGAGCAGTTCTTC. Protein product: CASGLLYNEQFF.

This clone was seen only once. The chain has TRBV11-3 and TRBJ2-2, with a tentative D call TRBD2 (6 bases). The CDR3 is made up of 15 amino acids. Germline V gene data show CDR1 as SGHNT and CDR2 as YENEEA. V gave up 10 bases and J gave up 1 base, with 16 bases separating them. CDR3 coding DNA: TGTGCCACCCTTGAGGGAGGCTGGAACACCGGGGAGCTGTTTTTT. This translates into CATLEGGWNTGELFF.